The present entry profiles one T cell receptor beta chain with its context. Using its own MiXCR run on the 5' RACE reads, TCRdb lists one record per CDR3 protein. The sample lists about 9,200 distinct CDR3 sequences; around 23% were seen once. The data originate from a study of spatial heterogeneity in lung cancer. Whole-study context: Where present, follow-up PBMC were sequenced a median of about 25 months after resection.

Time point given: blood at routine non-recurrence follow-up after resection. Researchers sequenced whole RNA taken from tumor, nontumor lung or frozen PBMC without sorting. Germline V gene sequence: CDR1 SNHLY, CDR2 FYNNEI. The CDR3 is 13 amino acids. V dropped 2 bases and J dropped 2 bases, with 7 bases sitting between them. The source of this sequence is a male donor with early-stage non-small cell lung cancer. The material was PBMCs, obtained at follow-up. V gene TRBV2 combines with J gene TRBJ2-7; no definite D call. CDR3 DNA sequence: TGTGCCAGCAGTGAATCTGCTGCCTACGAGCAGTACTTC. Protein sequence: CASSESAAYEQYF.